The 31 T cell receptor beta chains listed next were all sequenced from one sample in a study of Ad26.COV2.S vaccination and SARS-CoV-2 variants (dated by TCRdb to about 2021). The label giving this sample's treatment or condition can be read as: over 15 received Ad26.COV2.S at low or high dose, single or two shots; about 5 received placebo; per-sample allocation not given. For vaccine and placebo recipients, the sequenced repertoires came from samples collected on day 63 after the first injection. The method was the immunoSEQ multiplex PCR assay. TCRdb carries this immuneACCESS record with in-frame sequences only. Its versions omit some clonotypes, under half of them owing to an unresolved V gene in the studies checked, with the rest unexplained. The sample table shows about 480,000 clones, and roughly nine tenths are seen once. About 13% of the sample belongs to the ten largest clones. Specimen: peripheral blood, collected in a trial of Ad26.COV2.S vaccine versus placebo. These receptors all come from a person aged 18-65 years who received the Ad26.COV2.S COVID-19 vaccine or a placebo.

V and J are TRBV5-1 and TRBJ1-2; 7 bases line up with TRBD1. The junction had 7 bases not matched to a gene; V was cut back by 3 bases and J by 8 bases. The CDR3 is 13 residues long. The germline CDR1 and CDR2 sequences are SGHRS and YFSETQ. The chain's CDR3 is CASSSGQVEGYTF. DNA of the CDR3: TGCGCCAGCAGCTCCGGACAGGTCGAGGGCTACACCTTC.

The rearrangement uses TRBV5-1 and TRBJ2-7; D call uncertain. This CDR3 region has 14 residues. CDR1 is SGHRS and CDR2 is YFSETQ in the germline V gene. V was clipped by 2 bases and J by 1 base, with 10 bases between them. The CDR3 spells CASSFETLSYEQYF. CDR3 coding DNA: TGCGCCAGCAGCTTCGAGACCCTGTCCTACGAGCAGTACTTC.

The rearrangement joins TRBV27 to TRBJ1-2, with 7 positions matching TRBD1. Germline lookup yields CDR1 MNHEY and CDR2 SMNVEV (reference sequence). V shed 5 bases and J 6 bases; nucleotides not matched to a gene: 12. This CDR3 is built from 15 residues. The CDR3 nucleotides read TGTGCCAGCAGTGCTTACCTAGGACAGGCAGATGGCTACACCTTC. Its translation is CASSAYLGQADGYTF.

V usage is TRBV19 and J usage is TRBJ2-1; unclear D gene. The V gene lost 1 base and the J gene lost 2 bases, with 9 bases spanning the gap. Germline V gene lookup returns CDR1 LNHDA and CDR2 SQIVND (reference sequence). The CDR3 contains 15 residues. CDR3: CASSIGASTYNEQFF. Here the CDR3 DNA reads TGTGCCAGTAGTATAGGAGCGTCCACCTACAATGAGCAGTTCTTC.

This clone was detected once. The genes are TRBV9 and TRBJ2-1; 7 nucleotides align to TRBD1. Germline assignment: CDR1 SGDLS and CDR2 YYNGEE. This CDR3 is built from 15 residues. The trim removed 0 bases at V and 4 bases at J, leaving 4 bases unmatched. In DNA form, the CDR3 reads TGTGCCAGCAGCGTAGAGGGGGCGACATACAATGAGCAGTTCTTC. Translating it yields CASSVEGATYNEQFF. Full variable domain (remainder filled in from reference TRBV9 and TRBJ2-1): DSGVTQTPKHLITATGQRVTLRCSPRSGDLSVYWYQQSLDQGLQFLIQYYNGEERAKGNILERFSAQQFPDLHSELNLSSLELGDSALYFCASSVEGATYNEQFFGPGTRLTVL.

The chain has TRBV28 and TRBJ1-1, with D possibly being TRBD1 (5 bases). The CDR3 has 13 amino acids. The germline V gene encodes CDR1 MDHEN and CDR2 SYDVKM. With 7 bases removed from V and 3 bases from J, the gap between germline ends came to 12 bases. The CDR3, as DNA: TGTGCCAGCAACACTCTAGGGGACACTGAAGCTTTCTTT. This gives the protein CASNTLGDTEAFF.

The chain has TRBV15 and TRBJ1-1; unclear D gene. The CDR3 is made up of 15 amino acids. Germline CDR1 LNHNV, CDR2 YYDKDF (reference sequence). The V end was cut by 0 bases, the J end by 3 bases, with 11 bases between. The CDR3 loop is CATSRERGRYTEAFF. As DNA, the CDR3 is TGTGCCACCAGCAGAGAACGCGGAAGGTACACTGAAGCTTTCTTT. The full variable domain, in which reference TRBV15 and TRBJ1-1 provide the parts outside the CDR3, is DAMVIQNPRYQVTQFGKPVTLSCSQTLNHNVMYWYQQKSSQAPKLLFHYYDKDFNNEADTPDNFQSRRPNTSFCFLDIRSPGLGDTAMYLCATSRERGRYTEAFFGQGTRLTVV.

The chain couples TRBV21-1 to TRBJ2-1. TRBV21-1 is flagged as a pseudogene. The CDR3 is 11 residues long. The CDR3 DNA reads TGTGCCCCGGGCCCCTACAATGAGCAGTTCTTC. Residues: CAPGPYNEQFF.

The rearrangement links TRBV6-6 to TRBJ2-3, with D tentatively TRBD1 or TRBD2 (5 bases each). Germline assignment: CDR1 MNHNY and CDR2 SVGAGI (reference sequence). V was trimmed by 6 bases and J by 2 bases, leaving 9 bases between them. The length of the CDR3 is 13 residues. DNA for the CDR3: TGTGCCAGCAGGGGACGGCCCACAGATACGCAGTATTTT. It specifies CASRGRPTDTQYF.

The chain is built from TRBV28 and TRBJ1-1, with D tentatively TRBD1 (6 bases). The CDR3 sequence is 13 residues long. V lost 6 bases to trimming and J lost 1 base, with 9 bases between them. Looked up from germline, CDR1 is MDHEN and CDR2 is SYDVKM. In nucleotides, the CDR3 is TGTGCCAGCAGCATACAGGGGAACACTGAAGCTTTCTTT. This codes for CASSIQGNTEAFF.

This chain joins TRBV6-4 and TRBJ2-7; 12 positions match TRBD1. The germline V gene encodes CDR1 MRHNA and CDR2 SNTAGT. The CDR3 has 16 amino acids. V lost 4 bases and J lost 7; bases outside the gene matches: 11. In DNA form, the CDR3 reads TGTGCCAGCAGTGCTCCCGGGACAGGGGGCAATCAAGAGCAGTACTTC. This translates into CASSAPGTGGNQEQYF.

The chain carries TRBV4-1 and TRBJ2-1, with TRBD2 matching over 13 bases. This CDR3 comprises 16 residues. V lost 0 bases to trimming and J lost 8 bases; unmatched junction nucleotides: 4. From germline, CDR1 is MGHRA and CDR2 YSYEKL. The CDR3 region has the DNA TGCGCCAGCAGCCAAGAACAGACTAGCGGGAGGTATGAGCAGTTCTTC. Its protein is CASSQEQTSGRYEQFF.

The CDR3 coding sequence is TGTGCCAGCAGCTGGGCTAGCGGGAAGGAAGGTGAGCAGTTCTTC. It specifies CASSWASGKEGEQFF. This sequence joins TRBV9 and TRBJ2-1; 9 nucleotides match TRBD2. Germline V CDR1 and CDR2: SGDLS, YYNGEE. The CDR3 loop spans 15 amino acids. The trim removed 4 bases at V and 9 bases at J, leaving 11 bases unmatched.

The V gene is TRBV7-2, the J gene TRBJ2-5; D might be TRBD2 (6 bases). The CDR3 is made up of 16 amino acids. Trimming removed 0 bases at V and 7 bases at J, with 18 bases between. Germline CDR1 is SGHTA and CDR2 is FQGNSA. The CDR3 DNA reads as TGTGCCAGCAGCTTAGCGGTTCGACTTCTGGAGGGGACCCAGTACTTC. Protein sequence: CASSLAVRLLEGTQYF. The full variable domain, completed using reference TRBV7-2 and TRBJ2-5, is GAGVSQSPSNKVTEKGKDVELRCDPISGHTALYWYRQSLGQGLEFLIYFQGNSAPDKSGLPSDRFSAERTGGSVSTLTIQRTQQEDSAVYLCASSLAVRLLEGTQYFGPGTRLLVL.

This chain connects TRBV5-1 to TRBJ2-1, with D perhaps TRBD1 (6 bases). The CDR3 is 15 residues long. CDR1 is SGHRS and CDR2 is YFSETQ in the germline V gene. Trimming pared 0 bases from V and 6 bases from J, leaving 13 bases between. The CDR3 nucleotides read TGCGCCAGCAGCTTGGTTCTAGCCAGGGGCAATGAGCAGTTCTTC. Its translation is CASSLVLARGNEQFF.

This chain joins TRBV3-1 (or the pseudogene TRBV3-2) and TRBJ2-3; TRBD2 matches at 10 bases. This CDR3 comprises 17 residues. Germline V CDR1 and CDR2: LGHDT, YNNKEL (reference sequence). Trimming at V came to 10 bases and at J to 0 bases, leaving 13 bases not matched to a gene. The CDR3 here is CANQAPRAGGSTDTQYF. CDR3 nucleotides: TGTGCCAACCAGGCCCCCCGAGCGGGAGGGAGCACAGATACGCAGTATTTT.

This clone was counted a single time. This chain uses TRBV27 with TRBJ1-5; 8 positions match TRBD1. This CDR3 is 14 amino acids long. Germline V gene sequence: CDR1 MNHEY, CDR2 SMNVEV (reference sequence). V shed 8 bases, J shed 7 bases, and the junction held 10 bases outside the gene matches. The CDR3 loop is CASPSDRVGQPQHF. The CDR3 nucleotides read TGTGCCAGCCCCTCGGACAGGGTTGGCCAGCCCCAGCATTTT.

V is TRBV12-5 and J is TRBJ2-1; 12 bases line up with TRBD2. This CDR3 has 15 amino acids. The V and J ends lost 6 bases and 4 bases, in that order; junction bases with no gene match: 4. Germline V gene lookup returns CDR1 LGHNT and CDR2 FRNRAP. In DNA form, the CDR3 reads TGTGCTAGTGGCCGGCTAGCGGGAGGGTACAATGAGCAGTTCTTC. Protein product: CASGRLAGGYNEQFF.

The chain recombines TRBV7-9 with TRBJ2-7, with 7 bases fitting TRBD1. V dropped 5 bases and J dropped 5; count of bases not matched to a gene: 12. Germline V gene data show CDR1 as SEHNR and CDR2 as FQNEAQ (reference sequence). This CDR3 has 15 residues. Here the CDR3 DNA reads TGTGCCAGCAGCAAAGGGGGCCAAGGGGCCCACGAGCAGTACTTC. It translates to CASSKGGQGAHEQYF.

This chain joins TRBV28 and TRBJ1-5; 9 nucleotides match TRBD1. This CDR3 has 15 amino acids. With 5 bases clipped from V and 5 bases from J, the junction kept 7 bases outside the gene matches. Germline CDR1 reads MDHEN; CDR2 reads SYDVKM. The CDR3 region has the DNA TGTGCCAGCAGTCTTGGACAGGGGCCTGATCAGCCCCAGCATTTT. Translation gives CASSLGQGPDQPQHF.

The chain carries TRBV28 and TRBJ1-2; D is ambiguous. Between the trimmed V and J ends, which lost 3 bases and 4 bases, there was a span of 9 bases. Per germline, CDR1 MDHEN and CDR2 SYDVKM. This CDR3 has 13 amino acids. CDR3 sequence reads: CASSLVTLYGYTF. In nucleotides, the CDR3 is TGTGCCAGCAGTTTGGTCACTCTCTATGGCTACACCTTC.

This clone occurred once. This chain links TRBV7-3 with TRBJ1-5; D remains ambiguous. The V end lost 5 bases, the J end lost 6 bases, and 11 bases lay between the germline ends. The CDR3 is 13 residues long. The germline CDR1 and CDR2 sequences are SGHTA and FQGTGA. Here the CDR3 reads CASSPGKGQPQHF. DNA for the CDR3: TGTGCCAGCAGCCCGGGTAAAGGTCAGCCCCAGCATTTT.

This sequence joins TRBV6-5 and TRBJ2-3, with D possibly matching TRBD2 (6 bases). Trimming removed 1 base at V and 5 bases at J, with 10 bases between. CDR3 length equals 14 residues. Germline lookup yields CDR1 MNHEY and CDR2 SVGAGI. The chain's CDR3 is CASSYLGGGDTQYF. The CDR3 DNA is TGTGCCAGCAGTTACTTGGGGGGTGGAGATACGCAGTATTTT.

The chain combines TRBV6-2 or TRBV6-3 with TRBJ1-5; D is possibly TRBD1 (6 bases). This CDR3 has 15 amino acids. Germline CDR1 and CDR2: MNHEY and SVGEGT. Trimming left V 8 bases short and J 0 bases short, with 14 bases between. CDR3 sequence (DNA): TGTGCCAGCGGCCGGGGGGCCCTTAGCAATCAGCCCCAGCATTTT. Its translation is CASGRGALSNQPQHF.

This clone was observed a few times. V usage is TRBV7-9 and J usage is TRBJ1-2; 10 bases are a match to TRBD1. Germline V gene data show CDR1 as SEHNR and CDR2 as FQNEAQ (reference sequence). Trimming removed 4 bases from V and 7 bases from J; junction bases left unmatched: 3. The CDR3 length is 13 residues. The CDR3 nucleotides are TGTGCCAGCAGCTCGGGACAGGGGTTTGGCTACACCTTC. Translation gives CASSSGQGFGYTF. Looking up the rest from reference TRBV7-9 and TRBJ1-2 gives the full variable domain: DTGVSQNPRHKITKRGQNVTFRCDPISEHNRLYWYRQTLGQGPEFLTYFQNEAQLEKSRLLSDRFSAERPKGSFSTLEIQRTEQGDSAMYLCASSSGQGFGYTFGSGTRLTVV.

The V gene is TRBV15, the J gene TRBJ2-2, with TRBD2 as a possible D gene (7 bases). Germline CDR1 reads LNHNV; CDR2 reads YYDKDF (reference sequence). Trimming left V 8 bases short and J 3 bases short, with 10 bases between. The CDR3 sequence is 13 residues long. As DNA, the CDR3 is TGTGCCACCGGGGGGGCAGACACCGGGGAGCTGTTTTTT. Residues: CATGGADTGELFF.

The chain has TRBV6-1 and TRBJ2-7; 7 nucleotides match TRBD1. V shed 0 bases, J shed 3 bases, and the junction held 2 bases outside the gene matches. The CDR3 is made up of 14 amino acids. The germline CDR1 and CDR2 sequences are MNHNS and SASEGT. Written as DNA, the CDR3 is TGTGCCAGCAGTGAAGCTCAGGGGGACTACGAGCAGTACTTC. This gives the protein CASSEAQGDYEQYF.

The V and J genes are TRBV9 and TRBJ1-1, with 7 bases matching TRBD1. After removal of 3 bases from V and 0 bases from J, the junction contained 2 bases not matched to a gene. Germline CDR1 is SGDLS and CDR2 is YYNGEE. This CDR3 spans 14 amino acids. DNA for the CDR3: TGTGCCAGCAGCGCGGGACAGATGAACACTGAAGCTTTCTTT. Protein: CASSAGQMNTEAFF.

The rearrangement links TRBV7-6 to TRBJ2-3, with a possible D match to TRBD2 (6 bases). This CDR3 is 15 amino acids long. Germline values: CDR1 SGHVS, CDR2 FNYEAQ. Trimming took off 5 bases at V and 2 bases at J, with 14 bases between the two ends. For the CDR3, the DNA is TGTGCCAGCAGCGCCTTTAGCGGAAACACAGATACGCAGTATTTT. It translates to CASSAFSGNTDTQYF.

The rearrangement joins TRBV25-1 to TRBJ1-6; tentatively, D is TRBD1 (5 bases). The V and J ends lost 1 base and 6 bases respectively, with 10 bases between them. Germline-derived CDR1 and CDR2 are MGHDK and SYGVNS. The CDR3 extends over 15 amino acids. The CDR3 nucleotides read TGTGCCAGCAGTGAATTCGACAGCAGTAATTCACCCCTCCACTTT. As protein: CASSEFDSSNSPLHF.

The chain carries TRBV28 and TRBJ2-2; D not certain. This CDR3 comprises 15 residues. Germline CDR1 is MDHEN and CDR2 is SYDVKM. V gave up 3 bases and J gave up 0 bases, with 8 bases separating them. CDR3 DNA: TGTGCCAGCAGTTTGGAGACACCGAACACCGGGGAGCTGTTTTTT. It yields the protein CASSLETPNTGELFF.